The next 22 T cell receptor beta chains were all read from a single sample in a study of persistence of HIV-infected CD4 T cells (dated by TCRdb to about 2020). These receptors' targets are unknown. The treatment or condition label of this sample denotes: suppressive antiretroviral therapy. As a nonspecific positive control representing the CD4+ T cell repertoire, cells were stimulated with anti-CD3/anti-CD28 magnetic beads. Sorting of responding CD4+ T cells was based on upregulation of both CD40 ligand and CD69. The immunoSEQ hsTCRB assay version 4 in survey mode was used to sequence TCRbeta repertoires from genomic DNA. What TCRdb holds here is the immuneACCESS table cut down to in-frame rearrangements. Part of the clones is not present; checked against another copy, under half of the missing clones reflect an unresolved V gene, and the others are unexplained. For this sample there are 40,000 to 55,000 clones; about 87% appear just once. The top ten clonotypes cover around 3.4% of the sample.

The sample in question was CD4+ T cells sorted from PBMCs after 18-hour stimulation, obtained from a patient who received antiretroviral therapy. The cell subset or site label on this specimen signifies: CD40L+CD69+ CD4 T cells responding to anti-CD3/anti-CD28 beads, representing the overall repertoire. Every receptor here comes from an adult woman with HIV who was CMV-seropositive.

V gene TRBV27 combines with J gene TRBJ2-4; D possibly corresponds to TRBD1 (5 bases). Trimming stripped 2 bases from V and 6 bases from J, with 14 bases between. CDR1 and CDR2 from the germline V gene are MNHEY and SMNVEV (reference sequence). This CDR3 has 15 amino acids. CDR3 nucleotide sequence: TGTGCCAGCAGTTTAGAGCAGGGCGACCTAAACATTCAGTACTTC. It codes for CASSLEQGDLNIQYF.

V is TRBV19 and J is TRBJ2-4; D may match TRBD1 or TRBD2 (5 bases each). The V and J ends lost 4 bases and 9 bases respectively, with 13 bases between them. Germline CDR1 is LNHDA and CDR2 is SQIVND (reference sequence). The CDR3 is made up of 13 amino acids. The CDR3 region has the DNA TGTGCCAGTAGTAGGAACGGGGCGGGCATTCAGTACTTC. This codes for CASSRNGAGIQYF.

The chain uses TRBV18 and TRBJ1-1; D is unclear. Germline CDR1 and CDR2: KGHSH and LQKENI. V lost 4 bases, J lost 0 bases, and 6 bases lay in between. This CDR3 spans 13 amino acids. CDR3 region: CASSLDLNTEAFF. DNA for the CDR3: TGTGCCAGCTCACTTGACTTGAACACTGAAGCTTTCTTT.

The CDR3 DNA reads as TGTGCCAGCAGTCCCCCCCCGACAGGGGGCTCGAGTCAGCCCCAGCATTTT. Its protein is CASSPPPTGGSSQPQHF. This chain connects TRBV28 to TRBJ1-5; TRBD1 matches at 10 bases. The CDR3 spans 17 residues. J lost 6 bases, V lost 5 bases, and 13 bases had no gene match. In germline, CDR1 is MDHEN, CDR2 SYDVKM.

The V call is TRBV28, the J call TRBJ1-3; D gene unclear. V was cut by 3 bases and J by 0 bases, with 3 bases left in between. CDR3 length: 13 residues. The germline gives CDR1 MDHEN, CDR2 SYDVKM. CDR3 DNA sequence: TGTGCCAGCAGTTTCCCCTCTGGAAACACCATATATTTT. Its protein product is CASSFPSGNTIYF.

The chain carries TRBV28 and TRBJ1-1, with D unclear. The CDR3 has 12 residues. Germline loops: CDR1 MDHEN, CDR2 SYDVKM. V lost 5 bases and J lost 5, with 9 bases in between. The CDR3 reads CASSAPGTEAFF. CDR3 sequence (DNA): TGTGCCAGCAGTGCCCCGGGTACTGAAGCTTTCTTT. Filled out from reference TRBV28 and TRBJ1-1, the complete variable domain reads DVKVTQSSRYLVKRTGEKVFLECVQDMDHENMFWYRQDPGLGLRLIYFSYDVKMKEKGDIPEGYSVSREKKERFSLILESASTNQTSMYLCASSAPGTEAFFGQGTRLTVV.

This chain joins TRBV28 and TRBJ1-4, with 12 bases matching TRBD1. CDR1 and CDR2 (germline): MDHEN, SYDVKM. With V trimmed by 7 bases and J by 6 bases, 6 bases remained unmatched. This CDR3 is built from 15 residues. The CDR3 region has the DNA TGTGCCAGCAAGGGACAGGGGGCGGGTGATGAAAAACTGTTTTTT. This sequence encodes CASKGQGAGDEKLFF.

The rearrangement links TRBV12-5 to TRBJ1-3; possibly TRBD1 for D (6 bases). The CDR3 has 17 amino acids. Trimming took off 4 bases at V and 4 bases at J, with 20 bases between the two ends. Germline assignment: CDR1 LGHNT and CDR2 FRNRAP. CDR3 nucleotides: TGTGCTAGTGGTTACTACAGGGACGGACGTGTCGGAAACACCATATATTTT. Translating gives CASGYYRDGRVGNTIYF. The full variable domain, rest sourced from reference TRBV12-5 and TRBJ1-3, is DARVTQTPRHKVTEMGQEVTMRCQPILGHNTVFWYRQTMMQGLELLAYFRNRAPLDDSGMPKDRFSAEMPDATLATLKIQPSEPRDSAVYFCASGYYRDGRVGNTIYFGEGSWLTVV.

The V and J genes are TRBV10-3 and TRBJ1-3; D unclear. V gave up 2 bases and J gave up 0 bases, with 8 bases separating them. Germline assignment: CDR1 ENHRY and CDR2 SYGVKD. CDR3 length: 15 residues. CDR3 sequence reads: CAISEDRTSGNTIYF. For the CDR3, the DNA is TGTGCCATCAGTGAGGACCGAACCTCTGGAAACACCATATATTTT.

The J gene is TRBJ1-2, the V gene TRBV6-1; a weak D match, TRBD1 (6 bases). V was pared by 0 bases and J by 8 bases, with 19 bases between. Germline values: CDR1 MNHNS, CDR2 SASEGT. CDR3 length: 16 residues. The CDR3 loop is CASSEAARGVRPGYTF. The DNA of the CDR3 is TGTGCCAGCAGTGAAGCGGCCAGGGGTGTACGTCCGGGCTACACCTTC.

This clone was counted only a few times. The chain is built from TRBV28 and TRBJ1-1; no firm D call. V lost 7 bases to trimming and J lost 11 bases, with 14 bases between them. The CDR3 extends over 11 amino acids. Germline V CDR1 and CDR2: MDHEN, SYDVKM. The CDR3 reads CASTHGFQAFF. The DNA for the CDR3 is TGTGCCAGCACCCATGGGTTTCAGGCTTTCTTT.

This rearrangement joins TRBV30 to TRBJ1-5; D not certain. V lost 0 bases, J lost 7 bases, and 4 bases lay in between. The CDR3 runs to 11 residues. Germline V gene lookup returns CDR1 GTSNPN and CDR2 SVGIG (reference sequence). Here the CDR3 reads CAWSVGQPQHF. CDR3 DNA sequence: TGTGCCTGGAGTGTTGGGCAGCCCCAGCATTTT.

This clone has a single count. CDR3 sequence (DNA): TGTGCCAGCAGCCGGAACACCGGGGAGCTGTTTTTT. Its protein product is CASSRNTGELFF. J is TRBJ2-2 and V is TRBV27; D unclear. The CDR3 totals 12 residues. The V gene lost 6 bases and the J gene lost 1 base, with 3 bases spanning the gap. Germline CDR1 MNHEY, CDR2 SMNVEV (reference sequence).

CDR3 sequence: CATRDPGQPNTEAFF. CDR3 coding DNA: TGTGCCACCAGGGACCCGGGACAGCCGAACACTGAAGCTTTCTTT. The chain has TRBV24-1 and TRBJ1-1; 7 bases match TRBD1. The germline V gene encodes CDR1 KGHDR and CDR2 SFDVKD. V dropped 7 bases and J dropped 1; count of bases not matched to a gene: 8. The CDR3 covers 15 residues.

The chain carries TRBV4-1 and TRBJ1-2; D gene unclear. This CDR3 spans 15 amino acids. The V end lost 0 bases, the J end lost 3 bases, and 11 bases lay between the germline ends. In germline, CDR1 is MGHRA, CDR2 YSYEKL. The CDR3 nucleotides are TGCGCCAGCAGCCAAGAAAAAGGGAGGGACTATGGCTACACCTTC. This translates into CASSQEKGRDYGYTF.

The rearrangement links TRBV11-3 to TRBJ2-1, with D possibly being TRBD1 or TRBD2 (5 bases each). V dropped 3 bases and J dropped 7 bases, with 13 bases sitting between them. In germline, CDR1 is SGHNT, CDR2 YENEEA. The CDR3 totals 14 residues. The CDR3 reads CASSFEGLGNEQFF. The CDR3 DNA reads TGTGCCAGCAGCTTCGAGGGGCTGGGGAATGAGCAGTTCTTC.

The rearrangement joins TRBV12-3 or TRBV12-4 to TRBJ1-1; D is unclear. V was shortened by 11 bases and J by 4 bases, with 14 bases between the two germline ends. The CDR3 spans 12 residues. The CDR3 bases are TGTGCCTCCATAGACCCGGGCACTGAAGCTTTCTTT. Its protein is CASIDPGTEAFF.

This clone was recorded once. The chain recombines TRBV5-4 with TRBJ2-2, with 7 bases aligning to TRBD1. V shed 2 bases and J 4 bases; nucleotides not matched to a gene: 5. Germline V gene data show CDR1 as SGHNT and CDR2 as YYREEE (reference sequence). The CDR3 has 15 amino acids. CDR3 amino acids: CASSLDRVVTGELFF. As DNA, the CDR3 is TGTGCCAGCAGCTTAGACAGGGTGGTCACCGGGGAGCTGTTTTTT.

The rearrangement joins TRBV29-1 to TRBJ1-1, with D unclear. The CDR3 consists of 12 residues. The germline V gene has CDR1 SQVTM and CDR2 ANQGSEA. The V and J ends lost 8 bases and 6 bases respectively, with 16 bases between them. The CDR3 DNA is TGCAGCACCGGTCGAACCCGCCCTGAAGCTTTCTTT. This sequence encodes CSTGRTRPEAFF.

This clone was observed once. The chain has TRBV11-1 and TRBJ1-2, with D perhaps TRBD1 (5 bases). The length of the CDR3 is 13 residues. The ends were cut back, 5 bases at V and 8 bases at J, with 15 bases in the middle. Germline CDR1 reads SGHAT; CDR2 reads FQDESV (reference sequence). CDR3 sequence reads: CASSPGAGRGYTF. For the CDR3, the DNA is TGTGCCAGCAGCCCCGGGGCAGGGCGAGGCTACACCTTC. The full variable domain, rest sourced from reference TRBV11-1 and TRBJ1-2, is EAEVAQSPRYKITEKSQAVAFWCDPISGHATLYWYRQILGQGPELLVQFQDESVVDDSQLPKDRFSAERLKGVDSTLKIQPAELGDSAMYLCASSPGAGRGYTFGSGTRLTVV.

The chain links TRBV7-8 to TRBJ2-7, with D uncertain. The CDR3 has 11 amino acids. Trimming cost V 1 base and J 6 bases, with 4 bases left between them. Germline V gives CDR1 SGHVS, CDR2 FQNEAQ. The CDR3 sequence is CASSLDFEQYF. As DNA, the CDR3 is TGTGCCAGCAGCTTAGACTTCGAGCAGTACTTC.

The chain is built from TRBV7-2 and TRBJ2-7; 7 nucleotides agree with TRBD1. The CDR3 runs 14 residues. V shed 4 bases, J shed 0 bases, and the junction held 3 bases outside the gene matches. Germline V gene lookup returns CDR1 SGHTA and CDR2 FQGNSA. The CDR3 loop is CASSSGTVSYEQYF. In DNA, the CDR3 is TGTGCCAGCAGCTCCGGGACAGTCTCCTACGAGCAGTACTTC.